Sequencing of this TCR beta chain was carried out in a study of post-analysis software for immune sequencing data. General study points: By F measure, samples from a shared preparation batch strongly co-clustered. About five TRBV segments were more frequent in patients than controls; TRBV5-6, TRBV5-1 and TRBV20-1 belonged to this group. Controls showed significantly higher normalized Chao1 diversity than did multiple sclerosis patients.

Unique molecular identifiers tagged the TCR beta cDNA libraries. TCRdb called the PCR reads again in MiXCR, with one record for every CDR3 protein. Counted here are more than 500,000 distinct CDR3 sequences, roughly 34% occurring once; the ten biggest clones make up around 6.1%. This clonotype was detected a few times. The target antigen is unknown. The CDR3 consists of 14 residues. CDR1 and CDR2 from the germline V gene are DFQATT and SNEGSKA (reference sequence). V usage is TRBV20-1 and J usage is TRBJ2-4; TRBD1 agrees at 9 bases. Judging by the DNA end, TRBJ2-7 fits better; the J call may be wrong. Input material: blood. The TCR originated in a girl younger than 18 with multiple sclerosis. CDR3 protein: CSATLGTGTHEQYF. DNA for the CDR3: TGCAGTGCCACGCTAGGGACAGGGACTCACGAGCAGTACTTC.